This entry lists 21 T cell receptor beta chains sequenced from one sample in a study of T cell changes during pregnancy in multiple sclerosis. The method was immunoSEQ multiplex PCR; TCRdb's version includes in-frame clones alone and lacks a portion of them. The table shows 35,000 to 50,000 clones, with approximately 92% occurring only once. Sample: CD4+ T cells from peripheral blood mononuclear cells, taken in the first trimester of pregnancy. The receptors were gathered from a female donor with multiple sclerosis, enrolled in a pregnancy study.

The chain has TRBV6-6 and TRBJ1-5, with D hard to call. The germline V gene encodes CDR1 MNHNY and CDR2 SVGAGI (reference sequence). The length of the CDR3 is 14 residues. Trimming removed 6 bases from V and 3 bases from J, with 12 bases in between. For the CDR3, the DNA is TGTGCCAGCAGCTCGACACGGTCCAATCAGCCCCAGCATTTT. Translating gives CASSSTRSNQPQHF.

The chain is built from TRBV2 and TRBJ2-2; 13 bases fit TRBD2. The germline CDR1 and CDR2 sequences are SNHLY and FYNNEI. This CDR3 is built from 14 residues. V was clipped by 9 bases and J by 2 bases; unmatched bases: 0. The CDR3 region is CARGLAGNTGELFF. CDR3 DNA sequence: TGTGCCAGGGGACTAGCGGGAAACACCGGGGAGCTGTTTTTT.

The chain is built from TRBV4-3 and TRBJ2-7; TRBD1 matches at 7 bases. Germline CDR1 LGHNA, CDR2 YSLEER. Unmatched junction bases numbered 2, after V lost 3 bases and J lost 6 bases. There are 12 residues in the CDR3. The CDR3 DNA sequence: TGCGCCAGCAGCCAGGCAGGGGGCGAGCAGTACTTC. This translates into CASSQAGGEQYF.

The J gene is TRBJ1-1, the V gene TRBV30; D is perhaps TRBD1 (6 bases). Deletions cut 2 bases from V and 1 base from J, with 8 bases between. Germline loops: CDR1 GTSNPN, CDR2 SVGIG (reference sequence). The CDR3 runs to 13 residues. Here the CDR3 reads CAWSLRGNTEAFF. The CDR3 region has the DNA TGTGCCTGGAGTCTCAGGGGGAACACTGAAGCTTTCTTT.

This chain connects TRBV7-9 to TRBJ2-7; 7 bases line up with TRBD1. This CDR3 is built from 11 residues. V was pared by 6 bases and J by 10 bases, with 6 bases of the junction left unmatched. The germline V gene has CDR1 SEHNR and CDR2 FQNEAQ (reference sequence). The chain's CDR3 is CASSGGQQQYF. The CDR3 region has the DNA TGTGCCAGCAGTGGGGGACAGCAACAGTACTTC. Drawing the rest from reference TRBV7-9 and TRBJ2-7, the complete variable domain is DTGVSQNPRHKITKRGQNVTFRCDPISEHNRLYWYRQTLGQGPEFLTYFQNEAQLEKSRLLSDRFSAERPKGSFSTLEIQRTEQGDSAMYLCASSGGQQQYFGPGTRLTVT.

In its sample, this clone is medium-sized. The chain links TRBV9 to TRBJ1-5; possible D gene TRBD1, 5 bases. The V end was cut by 3 bases, the J end by 9 bases, with 16 bases between. The CDR3 runs to 14 residues. Germline V lookup: CDR1 SGDLS, CDR2 YYNGEE. The CDR3: CASSASWGERPQHF. The CDR3 region has the DNA TGTGCCAGCAGCGCCTCCTGGGGGGAAAGGCCCCAGCATTTT.

Comments on this clone: The same CDR3 arises from other DNA sequences in this sample as well. The chain is built from TRBV5-1 and TRBJ1-4, with 9 bases lining up with TRBD1. This CDR3 region has 15 residues. Germline trimming cut 0 bases from V and 8 bases from J; bases unmatched to any gene: 5. Germline V lookup: CDR1 SGHRS, CDR2 YFSETQ. CDR3 nucleotide sequence: TGCGCCAGCAGCTTGGCTGGGACAGGGAACGAAAAACTGTTTTTT. Amino acid sequence: CASSLAGTGNEKLFF.

J is TRBJ1-2 and V is TRBV5-8; a possible D gene is TRBD1 (6 bases). Per germline, CDR1 SGHTS and CDR2 YDEGEE. This CDR3 is built from 14 residues. V was shortened by 1 base and J by 4 bases, with 11 bases between the two germline ends. CDR3 amino acids: CASSLNRVGYGYTF. The CDR3 bases are TGTGCCAGCAGCTTGAACAGGGTGGGCTATGGCTACACCTTC.

The chain links TRBV9 to TRBJ2-5; tentative D call: TRBD1 (6 bases). Trimming cost V 0 bases and J 5 bases, with 8 bases left between them. Germline loops: CDR1 SGDLS, CDR2 YYNGEE. The CDR3 covers 13 residues. CDR3 sequence: CASSVGGLETQYF. CDR3 DNA sequence: TGTGCCAGCAGCGTAGGGGGGCTGGAGACCCAGTACTTC.

J is TRBJ2-7 and V is TRBV27; possibly TRBD1 for D (5 bases). From germline, CDR1 is MNHEY and CDR2 SMNVEV (reference sequence). V gave up 7 bases and J gave up 3 bases, with 19 bases separating them. This CDR3 comprises 15 residues. CDR3 in DNA: TGTGCCAGCACACGGACGGCCCCCAGGGTCTACGAGCAGTACTTC. It yields the protein CASTRTAPRVYEQYF.

This clone appeared a few times. This chain connects TRBV19 to TRBJ1-5; TRBD1 might be the D (6 bases). Germline CDR1 reads LNHDA; CDR2 reads SQIVND (reference sequence). Trimming removed 6 bases from V and 6 bases from J, with 18 bases in between. The CDR3 consists of 15 residues. In DNA, the CDR3 is TGTGCCAGTAGATACAGGGAGGGGATAACTCAGCCCCAGCATTTT. Encoded protein: CASRYREGITQPQHF.

The V call is TRBV21-1, the J call TRBJ2-7; the D call of TRBD2 is as the table states it, not checked on the DNA. TRBV21-1 is annotated as a pseudogene. CDR3 length equals 14 residues. CDR3 residues: CASSPRGSPYEQYF. In DNA, the CDR3 is TGTGCCAGCAGCCCCCGGGGTAGCCCCTACGAGCAGTACTTC.

The chain has TRBV9 and TRBJ2-3; TRBD2 aligns across 9 bases. Germline trimming cut 0 bases from V and 5 bases from J; bases unmatched to any gene: 4. This CDR3 comprises 15 residues. CDR1 is SGDLS and CDR2 is YYNGEE in the germline V gene. CDR3 amino acids: CASSVALAGIDTQYF. The CDR3 DNA follows: TGTGCCAGCAGCGTAGCTCTAGCGGGGATAGATACGCAGTATTTT.

The rearrangement uses TRBV6-1 and TRBJ1-4, with a weak D call TRBD1 (6 bases). Germline CDR1 and CDR2: MNHNS and SASEGT. V gave up 4 bases and J gave up 0 bases, with 12 bases separating them. The CDR3 covers 16 residues. The CDR3 loop is CASSGTVTTTNEKLFF. DNA of the CDR3: TGTGCCAGCAGTGGGACAGTGACGACAACTAATGAAAAACTGTTTTTT.

The chain couples TRBV5-1 to TRBJ2-2, with a tentative D call TRBD1 (5 bases). Germline CDR1 is SGHRS and CDR2 is YFSETQ. This CDR3 comprises 18 residues. V dropped 0 bases and J dropped 0 bases, with 15 bases sitting between them. CDR3 amino acids: CASSLVVGKGPNTGELFF. The CDR3 DNA reads as TGCGCCAGCAGCTTGGTTGTGGGTAAGGGGCCGAACACCGGGGAGCTGTTTTTT.

This chain joins TRBV28 and TRBJ1-5; D not certain. V was trimmed by 7 bases and J by 0 bases, leaving 10 bases between them. The CDR3 contains 14 residues. Germline V lookup: CDR1 MDHEN, CDR2 SYDVKM. This CDR3 reads CASKLGVSNQPQHF. CDR3 in DNA: TGTGCCAGCAAGCTCGGGGTTAGCAATCAGCCCCAGCATTTT.

The rearrangement uses TRBV5-4 and TRBJ2-3; D might be TRBD1 (5 bases). Germline-derived CDR1 and CDR2 are SGHNT and YYREEE (reference sequence). The CDR3 has 15 amino acids. Trimming took off 0 bases at V and 0 bases at J, with 8 bases between the two ends. CDR3 amino acids: CASSLEAGSTDTQYF. The CDR3 nucleotides read TGTGCCAGCAGCTTGGAGGCAGGGAGCACAGATACGCAGTATTTT.

The chain joins TRBV18 to TRBJ2-3; 10 bases agree with TRBD1. V gave up 3 bases and J gave up 4 bases; unmatched junction bases: 4. The CDR3 loop spans 15 amino acids. The germline V gene has CDR1 KGHSH and CDR2 LQKENI. The DNA for the CDR3 is TGTGCCAGCTCACCCAGGACAGGGGGACCAGATACGCAGTATTTT. Protein sequence: CASSPRTGGPDTQYF.

This chain uses TRBV11-2 with TRBJ2-7; 7 nucleotides match TRBD2. Per germline, CDR1 SGHAT and CDR2 FQNNGV. The trim removed 5 bases at V and 5 bases at J, leaving 15 bases unmatched. This CDR3 region has 16 residues. DNA of the CDR3: TGTGCCAGCAGCCGAAGGGGAGTGGCGGGAGTGCACGAGCAGTACTTC. Protein sequence: CASSRRGVAGVHEQYF.

The rearrangement links TRBV7-2 to TRBJ2-1, with 12 bases lining up with TRBD2. Germline assignment: CDR1 SGHTA and CDR2 FQGNSA. The CDR3 has 14 residues. V lost 6 bases, J lost 9 bases, and 6 bases stayed unmatched. CDR3 residues: CASSLAGGPREQFF. The CDR3 nucleotides read TGTGCCAGCAGTCTAGCGGGAGGGCCACGTGAGCAGTTCTTC.

CDR3 protein: CASSLRGFTNQETQYF. CDR3 nucleotide sequence: TGCGCCAGCAGCCTTCGGGGTTTTACCAACCAAGAGACCCAGTACTTC. V and J are TRBV5-1 and TRBJ2-5; perhaps TRBD2 as D (5 bases). CDR1 is SGHRS, CDR2 YFSETQ, per germline. The CDR3 consists of 16 residues. The germline V and J ends were trimmed by 4 bases and 0 bases, with 16 bases remaining between them.